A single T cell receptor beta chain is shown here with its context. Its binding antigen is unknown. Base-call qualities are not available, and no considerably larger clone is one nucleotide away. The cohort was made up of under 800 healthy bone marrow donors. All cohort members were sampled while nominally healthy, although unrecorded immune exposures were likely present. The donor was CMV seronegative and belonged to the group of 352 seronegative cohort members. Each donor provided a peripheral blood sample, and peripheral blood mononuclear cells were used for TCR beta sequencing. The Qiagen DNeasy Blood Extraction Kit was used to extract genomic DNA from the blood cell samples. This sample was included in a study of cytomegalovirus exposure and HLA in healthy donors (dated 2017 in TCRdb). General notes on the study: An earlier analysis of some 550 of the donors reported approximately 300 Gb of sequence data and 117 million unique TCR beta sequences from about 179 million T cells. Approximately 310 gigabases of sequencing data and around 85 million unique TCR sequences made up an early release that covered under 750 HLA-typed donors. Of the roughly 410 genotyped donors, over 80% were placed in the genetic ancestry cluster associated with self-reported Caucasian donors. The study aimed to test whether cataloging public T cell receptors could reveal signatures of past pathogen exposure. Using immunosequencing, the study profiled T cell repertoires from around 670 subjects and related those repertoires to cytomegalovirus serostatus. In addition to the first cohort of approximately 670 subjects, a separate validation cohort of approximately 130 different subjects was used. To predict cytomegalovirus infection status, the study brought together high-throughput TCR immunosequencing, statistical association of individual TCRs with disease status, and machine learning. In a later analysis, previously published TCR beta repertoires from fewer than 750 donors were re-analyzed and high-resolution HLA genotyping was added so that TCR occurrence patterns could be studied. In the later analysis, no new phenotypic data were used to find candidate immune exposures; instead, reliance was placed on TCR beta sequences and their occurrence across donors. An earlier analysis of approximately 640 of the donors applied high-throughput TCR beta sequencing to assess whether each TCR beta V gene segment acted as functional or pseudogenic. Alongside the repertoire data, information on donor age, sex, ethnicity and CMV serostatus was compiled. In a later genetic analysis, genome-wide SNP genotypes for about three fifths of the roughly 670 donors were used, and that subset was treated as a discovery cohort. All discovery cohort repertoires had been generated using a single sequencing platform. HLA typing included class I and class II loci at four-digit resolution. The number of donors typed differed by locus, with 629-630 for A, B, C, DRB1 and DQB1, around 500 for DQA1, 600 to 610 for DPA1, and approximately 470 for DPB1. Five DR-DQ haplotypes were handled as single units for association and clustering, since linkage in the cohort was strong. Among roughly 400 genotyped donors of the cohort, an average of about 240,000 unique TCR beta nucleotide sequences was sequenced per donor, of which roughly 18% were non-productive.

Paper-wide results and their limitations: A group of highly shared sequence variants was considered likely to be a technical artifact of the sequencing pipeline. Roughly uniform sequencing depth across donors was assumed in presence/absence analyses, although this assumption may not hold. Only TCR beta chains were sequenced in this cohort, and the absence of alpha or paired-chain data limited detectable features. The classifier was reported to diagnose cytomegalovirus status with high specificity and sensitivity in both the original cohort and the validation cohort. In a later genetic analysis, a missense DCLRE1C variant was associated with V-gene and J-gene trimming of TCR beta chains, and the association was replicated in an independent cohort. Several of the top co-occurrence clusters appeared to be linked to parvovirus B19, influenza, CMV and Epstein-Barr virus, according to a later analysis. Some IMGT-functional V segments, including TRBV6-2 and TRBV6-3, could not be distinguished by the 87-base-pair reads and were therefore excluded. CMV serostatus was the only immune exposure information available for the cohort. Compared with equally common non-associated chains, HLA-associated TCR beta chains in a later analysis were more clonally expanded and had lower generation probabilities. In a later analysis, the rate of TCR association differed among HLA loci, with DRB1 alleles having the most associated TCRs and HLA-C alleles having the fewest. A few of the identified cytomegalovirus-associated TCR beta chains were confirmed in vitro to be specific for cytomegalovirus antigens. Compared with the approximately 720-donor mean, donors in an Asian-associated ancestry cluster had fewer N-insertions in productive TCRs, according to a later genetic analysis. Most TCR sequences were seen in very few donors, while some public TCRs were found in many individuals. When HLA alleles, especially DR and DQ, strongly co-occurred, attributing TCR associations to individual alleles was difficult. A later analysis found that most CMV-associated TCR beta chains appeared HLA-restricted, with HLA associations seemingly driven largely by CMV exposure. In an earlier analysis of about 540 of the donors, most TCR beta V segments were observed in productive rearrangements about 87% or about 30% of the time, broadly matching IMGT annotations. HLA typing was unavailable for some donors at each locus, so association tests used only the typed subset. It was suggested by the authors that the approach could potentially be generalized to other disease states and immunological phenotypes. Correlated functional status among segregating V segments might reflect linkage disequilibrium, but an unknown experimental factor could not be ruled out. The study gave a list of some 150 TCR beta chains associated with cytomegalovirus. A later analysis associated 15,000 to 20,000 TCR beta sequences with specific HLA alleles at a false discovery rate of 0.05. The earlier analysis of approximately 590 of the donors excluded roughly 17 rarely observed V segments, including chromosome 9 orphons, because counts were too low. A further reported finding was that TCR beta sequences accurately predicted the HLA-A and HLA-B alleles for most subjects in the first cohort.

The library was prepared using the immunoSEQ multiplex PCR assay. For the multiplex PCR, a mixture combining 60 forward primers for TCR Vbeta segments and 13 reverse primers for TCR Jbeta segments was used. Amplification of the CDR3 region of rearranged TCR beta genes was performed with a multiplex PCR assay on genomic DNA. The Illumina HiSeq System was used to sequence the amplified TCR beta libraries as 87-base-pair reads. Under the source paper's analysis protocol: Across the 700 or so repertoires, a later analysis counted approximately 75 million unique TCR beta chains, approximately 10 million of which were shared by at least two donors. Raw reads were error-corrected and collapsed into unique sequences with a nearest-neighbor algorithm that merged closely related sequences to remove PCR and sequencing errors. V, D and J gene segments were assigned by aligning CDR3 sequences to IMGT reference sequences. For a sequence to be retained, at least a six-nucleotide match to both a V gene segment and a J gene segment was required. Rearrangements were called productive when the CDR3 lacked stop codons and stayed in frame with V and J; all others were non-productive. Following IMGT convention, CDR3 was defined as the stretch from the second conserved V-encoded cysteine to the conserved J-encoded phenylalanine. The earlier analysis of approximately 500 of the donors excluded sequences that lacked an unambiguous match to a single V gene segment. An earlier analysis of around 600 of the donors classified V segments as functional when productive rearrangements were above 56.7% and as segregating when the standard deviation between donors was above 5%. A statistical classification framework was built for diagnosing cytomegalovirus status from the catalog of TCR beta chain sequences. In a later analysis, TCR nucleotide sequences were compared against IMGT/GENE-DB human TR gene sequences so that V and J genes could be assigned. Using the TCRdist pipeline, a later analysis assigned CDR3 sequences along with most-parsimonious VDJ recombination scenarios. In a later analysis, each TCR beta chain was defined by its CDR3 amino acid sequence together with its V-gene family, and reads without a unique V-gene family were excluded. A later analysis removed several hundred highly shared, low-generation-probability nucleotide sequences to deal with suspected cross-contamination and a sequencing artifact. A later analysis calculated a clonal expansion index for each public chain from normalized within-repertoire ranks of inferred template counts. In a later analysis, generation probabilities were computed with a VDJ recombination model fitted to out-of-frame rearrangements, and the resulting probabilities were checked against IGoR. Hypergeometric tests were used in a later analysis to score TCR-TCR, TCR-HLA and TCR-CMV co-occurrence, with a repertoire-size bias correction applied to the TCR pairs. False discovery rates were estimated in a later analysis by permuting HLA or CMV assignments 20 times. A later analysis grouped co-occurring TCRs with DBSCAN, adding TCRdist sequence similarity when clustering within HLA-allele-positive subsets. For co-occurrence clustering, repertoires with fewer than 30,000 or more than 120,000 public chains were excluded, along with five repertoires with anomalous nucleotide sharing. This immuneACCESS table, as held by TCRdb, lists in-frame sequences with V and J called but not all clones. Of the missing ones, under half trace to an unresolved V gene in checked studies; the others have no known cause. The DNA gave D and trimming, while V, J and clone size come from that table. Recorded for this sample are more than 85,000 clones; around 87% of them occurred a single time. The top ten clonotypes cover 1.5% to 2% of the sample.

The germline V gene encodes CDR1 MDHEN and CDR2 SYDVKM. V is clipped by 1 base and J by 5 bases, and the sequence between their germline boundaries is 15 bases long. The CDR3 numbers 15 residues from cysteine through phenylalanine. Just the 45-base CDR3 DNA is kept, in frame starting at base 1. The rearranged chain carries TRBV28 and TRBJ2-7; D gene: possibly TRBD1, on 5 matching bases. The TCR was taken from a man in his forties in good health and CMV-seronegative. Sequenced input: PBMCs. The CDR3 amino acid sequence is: CASSLLNPGLNEQYF. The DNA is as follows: TGTGCCAGCAGTTTATTAAATCCAGGGCTTAACGAGCAGTACTTC.